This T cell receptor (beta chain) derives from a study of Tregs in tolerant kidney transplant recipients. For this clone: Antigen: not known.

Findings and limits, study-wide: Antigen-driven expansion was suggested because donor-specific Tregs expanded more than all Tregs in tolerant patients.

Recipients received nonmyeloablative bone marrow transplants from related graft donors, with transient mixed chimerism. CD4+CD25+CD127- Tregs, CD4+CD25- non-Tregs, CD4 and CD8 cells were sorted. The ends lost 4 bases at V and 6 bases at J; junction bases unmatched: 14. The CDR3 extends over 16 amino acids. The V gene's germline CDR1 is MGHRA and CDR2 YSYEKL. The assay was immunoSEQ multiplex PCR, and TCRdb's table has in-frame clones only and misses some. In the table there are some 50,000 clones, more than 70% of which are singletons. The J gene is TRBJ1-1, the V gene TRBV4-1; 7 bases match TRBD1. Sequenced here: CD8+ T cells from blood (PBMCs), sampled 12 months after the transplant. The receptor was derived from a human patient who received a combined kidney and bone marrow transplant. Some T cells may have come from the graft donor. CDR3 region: CASSPGVGGLAPEAFF. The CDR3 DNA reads TGCGCCAGCAGCCCCGGAGTAGGGGGCCTAGCCCCTGAAGCTTTCTTT.